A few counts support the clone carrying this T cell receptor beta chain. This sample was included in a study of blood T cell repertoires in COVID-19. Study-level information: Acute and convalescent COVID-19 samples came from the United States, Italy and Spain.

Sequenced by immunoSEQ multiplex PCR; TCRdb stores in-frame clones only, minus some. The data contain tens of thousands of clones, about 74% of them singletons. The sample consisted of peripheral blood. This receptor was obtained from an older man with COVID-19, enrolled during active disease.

CDR3: CAISSGPRTDTQYF. The CDR3 DNA reads TGTGCCATCAGTTCAGGGCCTCGCACAGATACGCAGTATTTT. The genes are TRBV10-3 and TRBJ2-3; the D gene is possibly TRBD1 (5 bases). V was pared by 5 bases and J by 1 base, with 10 bases between. The CDR3 totals 14 residues. Germline CDR1 ENHRY, CDR2 SYGVKD.